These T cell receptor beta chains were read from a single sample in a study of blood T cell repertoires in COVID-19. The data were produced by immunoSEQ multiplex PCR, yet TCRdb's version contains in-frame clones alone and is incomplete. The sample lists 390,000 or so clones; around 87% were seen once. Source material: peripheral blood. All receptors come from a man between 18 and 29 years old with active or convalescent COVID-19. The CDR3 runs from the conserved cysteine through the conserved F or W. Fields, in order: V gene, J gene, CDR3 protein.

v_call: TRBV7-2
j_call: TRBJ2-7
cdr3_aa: CASSSGPAGEQYF

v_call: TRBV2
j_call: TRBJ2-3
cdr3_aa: CASSERPAGVSDTQYF

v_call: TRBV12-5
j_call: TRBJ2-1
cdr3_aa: CASAFSGGAYNEQFF

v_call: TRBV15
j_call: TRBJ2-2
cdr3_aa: CATSRDERGWVTGELFF

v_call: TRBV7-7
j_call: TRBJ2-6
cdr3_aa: CASSPRFSGENHSGANVLTF

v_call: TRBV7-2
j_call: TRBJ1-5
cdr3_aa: CASSINRGRYQPQHF

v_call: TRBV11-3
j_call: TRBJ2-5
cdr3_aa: CASSQGLEGETQYF

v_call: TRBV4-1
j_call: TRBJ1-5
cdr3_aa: CASSQAQGGNQPQHF

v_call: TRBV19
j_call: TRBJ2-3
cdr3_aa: CASSLPLRAGDTDTQYF

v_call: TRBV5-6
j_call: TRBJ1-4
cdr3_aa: CASSTGTLEKLFF

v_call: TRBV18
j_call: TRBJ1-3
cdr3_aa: CASSSRGTGNTIYF

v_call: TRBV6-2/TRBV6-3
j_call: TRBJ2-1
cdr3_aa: CASSSGNEQFF

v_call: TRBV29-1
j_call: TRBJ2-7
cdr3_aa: CSVEDWAGGSYEQYF

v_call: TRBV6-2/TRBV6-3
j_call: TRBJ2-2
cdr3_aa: CASSYSDRGTGELFF

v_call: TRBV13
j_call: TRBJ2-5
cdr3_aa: CASSARDLETQYF

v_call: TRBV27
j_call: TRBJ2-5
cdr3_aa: CASSLASGETQYF

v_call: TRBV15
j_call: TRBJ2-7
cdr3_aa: CATSRDRGSYEQYF

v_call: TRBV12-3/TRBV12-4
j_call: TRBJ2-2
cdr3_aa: CASTRSGELFF

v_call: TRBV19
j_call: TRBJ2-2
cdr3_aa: CASSTRDRGYTGELFF

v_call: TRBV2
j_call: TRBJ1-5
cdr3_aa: CASSEAHPRTGLISNQPQHF

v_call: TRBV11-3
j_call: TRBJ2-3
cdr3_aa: CASSPQSEDTQYF

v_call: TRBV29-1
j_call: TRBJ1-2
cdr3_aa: CSVEGTAGHGDLGYGYTF

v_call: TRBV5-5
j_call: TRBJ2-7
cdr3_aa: CASSLGTESYEQYF

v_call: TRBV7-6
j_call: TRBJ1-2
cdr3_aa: CASSKTPGQVPLYGYTF

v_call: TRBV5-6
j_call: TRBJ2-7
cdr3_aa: CASSFRVFGYEQYF

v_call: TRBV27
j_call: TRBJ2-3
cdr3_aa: CASSWLAGEKLTSTDTQYF